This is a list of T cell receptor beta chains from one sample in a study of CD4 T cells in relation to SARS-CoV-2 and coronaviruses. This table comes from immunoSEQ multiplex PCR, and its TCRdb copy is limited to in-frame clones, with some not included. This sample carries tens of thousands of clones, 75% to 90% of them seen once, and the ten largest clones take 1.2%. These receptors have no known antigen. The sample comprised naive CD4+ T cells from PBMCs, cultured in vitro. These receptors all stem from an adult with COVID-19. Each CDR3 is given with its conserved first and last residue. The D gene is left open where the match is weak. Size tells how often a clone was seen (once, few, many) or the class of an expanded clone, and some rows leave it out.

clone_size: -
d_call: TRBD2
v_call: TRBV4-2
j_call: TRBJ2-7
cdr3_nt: TGTGCCAGCAGCCGGACTAGCGGGACCCCCTACGAGCAGTACTTC
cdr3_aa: CASSRTSGTPYEQYF

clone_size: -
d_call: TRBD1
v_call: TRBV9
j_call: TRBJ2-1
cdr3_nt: TGTGCCAGCAGCCCCGAAGGGAACAGGGGGGCGGGGCAGTTCTTC
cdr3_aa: CASSPEGNRGAGQFF

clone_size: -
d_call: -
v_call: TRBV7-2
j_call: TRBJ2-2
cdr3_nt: TGTGCCAGCAGCTTATTCTTAGCGGAGAACACCGGGGAGCTGTTTTTT
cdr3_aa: CASSLFLAENTGELFF

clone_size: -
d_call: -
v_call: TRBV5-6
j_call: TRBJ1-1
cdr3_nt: TGTGCCAGCAGCTTATTCCTTCAGGGGCTGGGTGAAGCTTTCTTT
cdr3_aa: CASSLFLQGLGEAFF

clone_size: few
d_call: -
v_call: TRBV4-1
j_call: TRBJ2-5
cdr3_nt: TGCGCCAGCAGCCAAGGTTTACTAGGTGAGACCCAGTACTTC
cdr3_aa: CASSQGLLGETQYF

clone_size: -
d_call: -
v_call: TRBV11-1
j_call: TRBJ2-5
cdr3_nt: TGTGCCAGCAGCCCCCGGCGGGAGACCCAGTACTTC
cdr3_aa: CASSPRRETQYF

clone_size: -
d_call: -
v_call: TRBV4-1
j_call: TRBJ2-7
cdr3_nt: TGCGCCAGCAGCCAAGCCGGAAGGGGCGGGGAGCAGTACTTC
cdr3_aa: CASSQAGRGGEQYF

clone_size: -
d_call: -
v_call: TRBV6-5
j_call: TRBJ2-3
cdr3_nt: TGTGCCAGCAGTACCCCCGGGCGGGCAGATACGCAGTATTTT
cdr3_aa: CASSTPGRADTQYF

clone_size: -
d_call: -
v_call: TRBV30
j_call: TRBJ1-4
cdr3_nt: TGTGCCTGGAGGAGGAGGGCCGAAGGTAATGAAAAACTGTTTTTT
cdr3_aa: CAWRRRAEGNEKLFF

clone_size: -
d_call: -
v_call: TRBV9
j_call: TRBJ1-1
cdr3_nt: TGTGCCAGCAGCGTTCACCAGAACACTGAAGCTTTCTTT
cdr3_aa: CASSVHQNTEAFF

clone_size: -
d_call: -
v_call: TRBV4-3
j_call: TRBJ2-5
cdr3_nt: TGCGCCAGCAGCCAAGATCTGGCGCCCCCCACACAGTACTTC
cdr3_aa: CASSQDLAPPTQYF

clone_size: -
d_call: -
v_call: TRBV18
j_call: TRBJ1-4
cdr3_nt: TGTGCCAGCTCAGGGGCAGTTGGAAGTGAAAAACTGTTTTTT
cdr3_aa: CASSGAVGSEKLFF

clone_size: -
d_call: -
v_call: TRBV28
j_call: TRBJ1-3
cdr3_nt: TGTGCCAGCAGCTCGGGACAAATCTCTGGAAACACCATATATTTT
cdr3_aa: CASSSGQISGNTIYF

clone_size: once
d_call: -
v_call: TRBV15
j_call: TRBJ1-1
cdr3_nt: TGTGCCCCAGCCCCTCATCGGGACACTGAAGCTTTCTTT
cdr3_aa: CAPAPHRDTEAFF

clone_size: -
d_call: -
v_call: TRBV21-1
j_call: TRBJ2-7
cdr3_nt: TGTGCCAGCAACTACTACGAGCAGTACTTC
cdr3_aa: CASNYYEQYF

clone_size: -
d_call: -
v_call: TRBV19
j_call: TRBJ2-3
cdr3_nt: TGTGCCAGTAGTCTCAACCGGGACAAAGGCGATACGCAGTATTTT
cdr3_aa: CASSLNRDKGDTQYF

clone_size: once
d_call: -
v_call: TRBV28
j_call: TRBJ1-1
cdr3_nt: TGTGCCAGCAGTTTATTTTGGCGGGTCAGGGGAATGGTGGACACTGAAGCTTTCTTT
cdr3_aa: CASSLFWRVRGMVDTEAFF

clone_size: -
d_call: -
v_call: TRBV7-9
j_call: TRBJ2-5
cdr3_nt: TGTGCCAGCAGCTTATTTGGGGAGGAGACCCAGTACTTC
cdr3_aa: CASSLFGEETQYF

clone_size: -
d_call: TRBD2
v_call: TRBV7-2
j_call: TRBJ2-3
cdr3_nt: TGTGCCAGCAGCTTAGGAGGACTAGTTTACACAGATACGCAGTATTTT
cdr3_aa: CASSLGGLVYTDTQYF

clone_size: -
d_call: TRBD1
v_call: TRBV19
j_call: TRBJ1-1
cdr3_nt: TGTGCCACACTGAGGGGACAGAAAGCTTTCTTT
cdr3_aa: CATLRGQKAFF

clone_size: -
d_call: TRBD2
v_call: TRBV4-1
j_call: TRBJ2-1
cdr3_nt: TGCGCCAGCAGCCAAGGGACTAGCGGGAGTACCCGGTCGGGGGAGCAGTTCTTC
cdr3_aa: CASSQGTSGSTRSGEQFF

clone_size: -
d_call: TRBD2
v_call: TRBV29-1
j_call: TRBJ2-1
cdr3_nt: TGCAGCGTTTTCCCCCCTGCGGGAGAGTTGTATGAGCAGTTCTTC
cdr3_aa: CSVFPPAGELYEQFF

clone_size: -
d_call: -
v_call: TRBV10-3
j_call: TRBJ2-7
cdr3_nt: TGTGCCATCAGTGAGTTGGCAGGCGACGTCTACGAGCAGTACTTC
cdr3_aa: CAISELAGDVYEQYF

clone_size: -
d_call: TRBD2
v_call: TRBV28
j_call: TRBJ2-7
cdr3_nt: TGTGCCAGCAGTTCCACCATGACTAGCGGGACTTCCTACGAGCAGTACTTC
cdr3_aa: CASSSTMTSGTSYEQYF

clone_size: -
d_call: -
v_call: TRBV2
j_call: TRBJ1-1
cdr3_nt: TGTGCCAGCAGTGAAGGCGGGATGAACACTGAAGCTTTCTTT
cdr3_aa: CASSEGGMNTEAFF

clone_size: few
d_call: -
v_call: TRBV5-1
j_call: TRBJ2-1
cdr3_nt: TGCGCCAGCAGTGTAGGTAACTCCTACAATGAGCAGTTCTTC
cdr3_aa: CASSVGNSYNEQFF

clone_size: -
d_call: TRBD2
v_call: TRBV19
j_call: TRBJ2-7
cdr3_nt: TGTGCCAGTAGTTGGATAGCGGGCGGAGAGCAGTACTTC
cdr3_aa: CASSWIAGGEQYF

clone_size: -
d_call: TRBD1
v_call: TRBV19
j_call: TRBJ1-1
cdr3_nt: TGTGCCAGTAACGGTCTGGACAGGGACACTGAAGCTTTCTTT
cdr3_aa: CASNGLDRDTEAFF

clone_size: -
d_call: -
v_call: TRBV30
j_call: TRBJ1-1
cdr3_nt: TGTGCCTGGAGTGGGCGGACGAACACTGAAGCTTTCTTT
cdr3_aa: CAWSGRTNTEAFF

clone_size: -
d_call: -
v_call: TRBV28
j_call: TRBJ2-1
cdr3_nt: TGTGCCAGCAGTCCCCTAGATGAGGGGTTCTACAATGAGCAGTTCTTC
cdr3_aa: CASSPLDEGFYNEQFF

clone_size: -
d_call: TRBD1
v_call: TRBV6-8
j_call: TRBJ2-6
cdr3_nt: TGTGCCAGCAGCTACAGGGGTTCCCACTCTGGGGCCAACGTCCTGACTTTC
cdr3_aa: CASSYRGSHSGANVLTF

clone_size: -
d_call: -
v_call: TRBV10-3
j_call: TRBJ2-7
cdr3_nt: TGTGCCATCAGTGAAAACGGGGGAACCTACGAGCAGTACTTC
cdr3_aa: CAISENGGTYEQYF